These 17 T cell receptor beta chains came from one sample sequenced in a study of T cell repertoires in cytomegalovirus infection. TCRdb re-analysed the reads in MiXCR, keeping a single row per CDR3 protein. The table has just over 300,000 distinct CDR3 sequences, 17% seen once. Material: PBMCs. The source is a human donor in good health (CMV status not recorded). Some clones in this sample may be carry-over from other donors' samples.

In its sample, this clonotype was seen a few times. The chain uses TRBV10-3 and TRBJ1-5, with no clear D. This CDR3 has 14 residues. Trimming left V 2 bases short and J 4 bases short, with 9 bases between. Germline loops: CDR1 ENHRY, CDR2 SYGVKD. CDR3 sequence: CAISEVTSNQPQHF. CDR3 in DNA: TGTGCCATCAGTGAGGTAACATCTAATCAGCCCCAGCATTTT.

This clonotype was observed a few times. This chain uses TRBV5-1 with TRBJ2-5; D gene ambiguous. In germline, CDR1 is SGHRS, CDR2 YFSETQ. The CDR3 length is 14 residues. V lost 0 bases and J 4 bases, leaving 10 bases between the germline ends. This CDR3 reads CASSLAPWGETQYF. The CDR3 region has the DNA TGCGCCAGCAGCTTGGCTCCATGGGGAGAGACCCAGTACTTC.

This clonotype was counted many times. V gene TRBV7-9 combines with J gene TRBJ2-5, with 10 bases that match TRBD2. The V gene's germline CDR1 is SEHNR and CDR2 FQNEAQ (reference sequence). This CDR3 region has 13 residues. Germline trimming cut 7 bases from V and 6 bases from J; bases unmatched to any gene: 5. In nucleotides, the CDR3 is TGTGCCAGCATCCCTAGCGGGGGAAAGACCCAGTACTTC. Translating it yields CASIPSGGKTQYF.

This clonotype came up many times. The DNA of the CDR3 is TGTGCCAGCAGCGCCCGAGGGGCCCAGAGCACAGATACGCAGTATTTT. It encodes CASSARGAQSTDTQYF. The V call is TRBV9, the J call TRBJ2-3; D is perhaps TRBD1 or TRBD2 (5 bases each). This CDR3 comprises 16 residues. Germline V gene data show CDR1 as SGDLS and CDR2 as YYNGEE. V shed 3 bases and J shed 0 bases, with 14 bases lying between them.

This clonotype was counted ten times or more. J is TRBJ1-5 and V is TRBV6-1, with TRBD1 matching 8 bases. This CDR3 contains 15 residues. Trimming cost V 7 bases and J 2 bases; bases outside gene matches: 7. Germline-derived CDR1 and CDR2 are MNHNS and SASEGT. The CDR3 sequence: CASNLDRGGNQPQHF. The CDR3 nucleotides read TGTGCCAGCAACCTCGACAGGGGCGGCAATCAGCCCCAGCATTTT.

This clonotype showed up many times. As DNA, the CDR3 is TGTGCCACCACAGGGTTGAACACTGAAGCTTTCTTT. Its translation: CATTGLNTEAFF. The chain combines TRBV28 with TRBJ1-1; D may be TRBD1 (6 bases). From germline, CDR1 is MDHEN and CDR2 SYDVKM. Trimming left V 10 bases short and J 0 bases short, with 9 bases between. CDR3 length: 12 amino acids.

This clonotype has just a few counts. This chain connects TRBV12-3 or TRBV12-4 to TRBJ1-4; D gene unclear. The CDR3 has 16 residues. The V end was cut by 5 bases, the J end by 0 bases, with 13 bases between. CDR3 sequence: CASSPRLGATNEKLFF. The CDR3 DNA is TGTGCCAGCAGTCCTCGACTCGGGGCAACTAATGAAAAACTGTTTTTT.

This clonotype showed up just a few times. The rearrangement links TRBV27 to TRBJ2-7, with 7 nucleotides matching TRBD2. The CDR3 runs to 14 residues. The germline gives CDR1 MNHEY, CDR2 SMNVEV (reference sequence). Trimming cost V 5 bases and J 3 bases; bases outside gene matches: 7. Written as DNA, the CDR3 is TGTGCCAGCAGTCCCGCCGGGACTAACTACGAGCAGTACTTC. It encodes CASSPAGTNYEQYF.

This chain joins TRBV10-3 and TRBJ2-7, with 11 bases matching TRBD1. V lost 3 bases, J lost 5 bases, and 3 bases stayed unmatched. Germline lookup yields CDR1 ENHRY and CDR2 SYGVKD. The CDR3 is made up of 14 amino acids. This CDR3 is CAISDGQGAHEQYF. CDR3 nucleotide sequence: TGTGCCATCAGTGATGGACAGGGGGCGCACGAGCAGTACTTC.

The sample holds many counts of this clonotype. This chain joins TRBV7-9 and TRBJ2-2; TRBD2 is a possible D gene (5 bases). This CDR3 has 14 residues. Germline V gene lookup returns CDR1 SEHNR and CDR2 FQNEAQ (reference sequence). V lost 3 bases and J lost 7, with 12 bases in between. The CDR3 reads CASSFGVSGGELFF. The CDR3 nucleotides read TGTGCCAGCAGCTTCGGGGTTTCTGGCGGGGAGCTGTTTTTT.

The genes are TRBV5-1 and TRBJ1-1; no clear D gene. Trimming pared 3 bases from V and 4 bases from J, leaving 7 bases between. Per germline, CDR1 SGHRS and CDR2 YFSETQ. The CDR3 totals 12 residues. CDR3 sequence reads: CASSWEGTEAFF. For the CDR3, the DNA is TGCGCCAGCAGCTGGGAAGGCACTGAAGCTTTCTTT.

This clonotype was seen a handful of times. The chain is built from TRBV28 and TRBJ2-7; D call uncertain. V gave up 7 bases and J gave up 6 bases, with 16 bases separating them. CDR1 MDHEN and CDR2 SYDVKM come from the germline V gene. The CDR3 sequence is 13 residues long. This CDR3 reads CASTTVRVAEQYF. The CDR3 DNA is TGTGCCAGCACCACCGTTCGGGTTGCCGAGCAGTACTTC.

There are many counts of this clonotype. V and J are TRBV7-8 and TRBJ2-2, with 11 nucleotides matching TRBD2. This CDR3 contains 15 residues. With V trimmed by 3 bases and J by 7 bases, 4 bases remained unmatched. Germline assignment: CDR1 SGHVS and CDR2 FQNEAQ. The CDR3 spells CASSFSGGALGELFF. DNA of the CDR3: TGTGCCAGCAGCTTTAGCGGGGGGGCCCTCGGGGAGCTGTTTTTT.

This clonotype was seen a handful of times. J is TRBJ2-2 and V is TRBV6-5; D might be TRBD1 (5 bases). V lost 9 bases and J lost 4, with 15 bases in between. Germline V CDR1 and CDR2: MNHEY, SVGAGI. The CDR3 runs to 14 residues. In DNA, the CDR3 is TGTGCCAGTAATGACCAGGGAAGCACCGGGGAGCTGTTTTTT. It is translated as CASNDQGSTGELFF.

This clonotype has ten or more counts. The chain joins TRBV7-9 to TRBJ2-7, with D possibly being TRBD1 or TRBD2 (6 bases each). The CDR3 is made up of 13 amino acids. Germline V lookup: CDR1 SEHNR, CDR2 FQNEAQ (reference sequence). V gave up 5 bases and J gave up 6 bases, with 14 bases separating them. CDR3 sequence reads: CASSDREGGEQYF. In DNA, the CDR3 is TGTGCCAGCAGCGATAGAGAGGGGGGCGAGCAGTACTTC.

This clonotype has a count of ten or more. The rearrangement joins TRBV4-1 to TRBJ1-6, with D possibly being TRBD1 (6 bases). Trimming took off 6 bases at V and 5 bases at J, with 11 bases between the two ends. The germline gives CDR1 MGHRA, CDR2 YSYEKL. The CDR3 is 14 amino acids. This chain's CDR3 is CASRSWTDNSPLHF. CDR3 nucleotide sequence: TGCGCCAGCAGGTCCTGGACAGATAATTCACCCCTCCACTTT.

Only a few counts were recorded for this clonotype. The V call is TRBV28, the J call TRBJ1-3; a weak D match, TRBD1 (6 bases). The ends were cut back, 6 bases at V and 4 bases at J, with 19 bases in the middle. The CDR3 is 16 residues long. Germline lookup yields CDR1 MDHEN and CDR2 SYDVKM. The CDR3 loop reads CASSTPSGESGNTIYF. DNA of the CDR3: TGTGCCAGCAGCACCCCGTCAGGGGAATCCGGAAACACCATATATTTT.